A single sample is the source of the 25 T cell receptor beta chains below, sequenced in a study of tumor and adjacent non-tumor tissue in lung cancer. The template was RNA from unsorted bulk tissue. The library came from three nested PCR rounds adapted from ARM-PCR protocols. TCRdb re-called the multiplex PCR reads through MiXCR, storing one row per CDR3 protein. The data contain about 200,000 distinct CDR3 sequences, around 70% of them singletons. The sequenced material came from lung tumor tissue. The receptors stem from a man in his 60s with non-small cell lung cancer.

The rearrangement links TRBV7-8 to TRBJ2-7; the match to TRBD1 covers 9 bases. V was clipped by 10 bases and J by 3 bases; unmatched bases: 10. There are 14 residues in the CDR3. Per the germline V gene, CDR1 is SGHVS and CDR2 is FQNEAQ. The DNA of the CDR3 is TGTGCCATCTGCTTAGCGACAGGGGGCTACGAGCAGTACTTC. Translating it yields CAICLATGGYEQYF.

For this clonotype: At one end, the junction sequence differs from germline, possibly due to a read error. The chain has TRBV20-1 and TRBJ2-6, with 15 bases lining up with TRBD2. CDR3 length: 17 residues. Germline-derived CDR1 and CDR2 are DFQATT and SNEGSKA (reference sequence). CDR3 loop: CSAWTSGGASGASVLTF. CDR3 DNA sequence: TGCAGTGCTTGGACTAGCGGGGGGGCTAGTGGGGCCAGCGTCCTGACTTTC.

Worth noting for this clonotype: Being one base from a much bigger clone, this may be a read error. It is unclear where the CDR3 begins or ends on the DNA, so no DNA is shown, and the CDR3 is as TCRdb lists it. This chain links TRBV20-1 with TRBJ1-2; the table's D call, TRBD1, was not checked against the DNA. With termini counted, the CDR3 has 14 amino acids. Germline lookup yields CDR1 DFQATT and CDR2 SNEGSKA (reference sequence). The CDR3 is CSALVGQGSTGYSF.

Remarks on this clonotype: A much larger clone lies a single base off, so this may be a read error. The rearrangement links TRBV20-1 to TRBJ1-5; D is uncertain. The assigned J gene may be wrong: the sequence end matches TRBJ2-3 better. Germline lookup yields CDR1 DFQATT and CDR2 SNEGSKA (reference sequence). The CDR3 extends over 16 amino acids. The CDR3 coding sequence is TGCAGTGCTAGGGCCGGTGGTACAGACCCCAATCAGCCCCAGTATTTT. It translates to CSARAGGTDPNQPQYF.

This chain links TRBV4-1 with TRBJ2-3; no definite D call. Trimming cost V 3 bases and J 2 bases, with 6 bases left between them. This CDR3 has 13 residues. Per germline, CDR1 MGHRA and CDR2 YSYEKL. CDR3 sequence: CASSQHDTDTQYF. The CDR3 DNA is TGCGCCAGCAGCCAGCATGACACAGATACGCAGTATTTT.

On this clonotype: Mismatch with germline at one junction end may stem from a read error. The genes are TRBV12-3 or TRBV12-4 and TRBJ2-3, with TRBD1 as a possible D gene (6 bases). The CDR3 has 15 residues. The CDR3 DNA follows: TGTGCCAGCAGGCTAACCGGGACACCCACAGATACGCACTATTTT. It translates to CASRLTGTPTDTHYF.

This clonotype was recorded a few times. The junction differs from germline at one of its ends, possibly a read error. The V call is TRBV20-1, the J call TRBJ2-1; D is undetermined. This CDR3 has 12 amino acids. Germline CDR1 and CDR2: DFQATT and SNEGSKA (reference sequence). The CDR3, as DNA: TGCAGTGTTAGAGATAACCTGGATGAGCAGTTCTTC. Translation gives CSVRDNLDEQFF.

With regard to this clonotype: A much bigger clone sits one base away, suggesting this may be a read error. The chain is built from TRBV20-1 and TRBJ2-7; tentative D call: TRBD2 (6 bases). The CDR3 has 14 amino acids. With 4 bases removed from V and 0 bases from J, the gap between germline ends came to 13 bases. Per the germline V gene, CDR1 is DFQATT and CDR2 is SNEGSKA (reference sequence). This chain's CDR3 is CSAKVGGASYEQYF. CDR3 in DNA: TGCAGTGCTAAAGTTGGAGGGGCCTCCTACGAGCAGTACTTC.

This chain joins TRBV7-8 and TRBJ2-7; a possible D gene is TRBD1 (6 bases). Germline CDR1 and CDR2: SGHVS and FQNEAQ. Trimming removed 0 bases at V and 0 bases at J, with 9 bases between. The CDR3 length is 15 residues. The CDR3: CASSLALGASYEQYF. CDR3 coding DNA: TGTGCCAGCAGCTTAGCGCTGGGGGCCTCCTACGAGCAGTACTTC.

On this clonotype: Mismatch with germline at one junction end may stem from a read error. The J gene is TRBJ2-5, the V gene TRBV12-5, with D possibly matching TRBD1 (6 bases). Germline assignment: CDR1 LGHNT and CDR2 FRNRAP. The CDR3 extends over 17 amino acids. The CDR3 coding sequence is TGTGCTAGTGGCCCCTCTGACAGGCTGTTAGGGCAAGAGATCCAGTACTTC. This encodes CASGPSDRLLGQEIQYF.

In this sample, this clonotype turned up a few times. Since a much larger clone is just one base distant, this may be a read error. This sequence joins TRBV6-2 or TRBV6-3 and TRBJ2-2, with a tentative D call TRBD2 (5 bases). Looked up from germline, CDR1 is MNHEY and CDR2 is SVGEGT. CDR3 size: 15 residues. Trimming took 2 bases from V and 4 from J, leaving 11 bases between them. The CDR3 nucleotides read TGTGCCAGCAGTTACATTAGGGAGCCCACCGGGGAGCTGTTTTTT. It encodes CASSYIREPTGELFF.

The gene calls are TRBV20-1 and TRBJ2-7; TRBD2 agrees at 7 bases. CDR3 length: 17 amino acids. The germline gives CDR1 DFQATT, CDR2 SNEGSKA (reference sequence). Trimming cost V 7 bases and J 5 bases; bases outside gene matches: 23. The CDR3: CSDKLKGRDYRENEQYF. As DNA, the CDR3 is TGCAGTGATAAATTGAAGGGGCGGGACTATCGGGAGAACGAGCAGTACTTC.

This chain joins TRBV11-2 and TRBJ2-3; TRBD1 is a possible D gene (5 bases). V lost 5 bases, J lost 3 bases, and 21 bases lay in between. Germline loops: CDR1 SGHAT, CDR2 FQNNGV. CDR3 length: 17 amino acids. Here the CDR3 DNA reads TGTGCCAGCAGCCCATTCGTGGCCAGGGCCATGACAGATACGCAGTATTTT. It translates to CASSPFVARAMTDTQYF.

Notes on this clonotype: This may be a read error: a much more frequent sequence differs by one nucleotide. V is TRBV4-2 and J is TRBJ2-1, with 9 bases lining up with TRBD2. Germline CDR1 is LGHNA and CDR2 is YNFKEQ. The junction had 2 bases not matched to a gene; V was cut back by 0 bases and J by 2 bases. This CDR3 is 16 amino acids long. CDR3 sequence reads: CASSQDASGAYNEQFF. The CDR3 bases are TGTGCCAGCAGCCAAGATGCTAGCGGGGCCTACAATGAGCAGTTCTTC.

Concerning this clonotype itself: Given the absence of the conserved phenylalanine or tryptophan at the CDR3 end, a read error is likely. The CDR3 DNA is TGCAGTGCTAGACTCGCCCTCACGTCGGAGACCCAGTACATC. This sequence encodes CSARLALTSETQYI. V is TRBV20-1 and J is TRBJ2-5; D is undetermined. From germline, CDR1 is DFQATT and CDR2 SNEGSKA (reference sequence). The CDR3 runs to 14 residues. V was shortened by 2 bases and J by 5 bases, with 15 bases between the two germline ends.

The chain uses TRBV12-5 and TRBJ2-2, with 9 nucleotides matching TRBD2. This CDR3 comprises 17 residues. Germline assignment: CDR1 LGHNT and CDR2 FRNRAP. V gave up 6 bases and J gave up 4 bases; unmatched junction bases: 12. As DNA, the CDR3 is TGTGCTAGTGGCCCAGGGGGTAGCGGGAGTTGCACCGGGGAGCTGTTTTTT. Protein product: CASGPGGSGSCTGELFF.

As regards this clonotype: A much bigger clone sits one base away, suggesting this may be a read error. The V call is TRBV28, the J call TRBJ2-5; 8 nucleotides agree with TRBD1. The V segment lost 0 bases and the J segment 8 bases; nucleotides outside the gene matches: 8. The CDR3 has 15 amino acids. Germline V gene data show CDR1 as MDHEN and CDR2 as SYDVKM. The CDR3, as DNA: TGTGCCAGCAGTTTATGGGACAGGGTGGGAGACACCCAGTACTTC. Translated, it gives CASSLWDRVGDTQYF.

Note on this clonotype: Since the CDR3 does not end with the conserved phenylalanine or tryptophan, this likely comes from a read error. The rearrangement uses TRBV6-2 or TRBV6-3 and TRBJ1-5, with unresolved D. This CDR3 is built from 11 residues. Germline CDR1 reads MNHEY; CDR2 reads SVGEGT. The V end lost 2 bases, the J end lost 11 bases, and 7 bases lay between the germline ends. The CDR3 here is CASSYRSAQHY. The CDR3 region has the DNA TGTGCCAGCAGTTACCGCTCGGCCCAGCATTAT.

As to this clonotype: The CDR3 does not end in the conserved phenylalanine or tryptophan, so this is likely a read error. The chain is built from TRBV11-2 and TRBJ2-7; either TRBD1 or TRBD2 may supply D (5 bases each). Germline lookup yields CDR1 SGHAT and CDR2 FQNNGV. This CDR3 is 14 amino acids long. The CDR3 loop reads CASSPRDEAGEQYY. The CDR3, as DNA: TGTGCAAGCAGCCCCCGGGACGAAGCTGGTGAGCAGTACTAC.

In the case of this clonotype: Given a much more abundant clone one base away, this may be a read error. No conserved phenylalanine or tryptophan ends this CDR3, so it is likely a read error. The chain links TRBV20-1 to TRBJ2-7, with D possibly being TRBD2 (5 bases). Germline CDR1 and CDR2: DFQATT and SNEGSKA (reference sequence). The CDR3 loop spans 13 amino acids. The V and J ends lost 0 bases and 2 bases respectively, with 8 bases between them. CDR3 protein: CSARDYGTYEQYS. In DNA form, the CDR3 reads TGCAGTGCTAGAGATTACGGGACCTACGAGCAGTACTCC.

A word on this clonotype: A junction boundary mismatches the germline segment, possibly from a read error. The genes are TRBV11-2 and TRBJ2-6, with D unresolved. Germline values: CDR1 SGHAT, CDR2 FQNNGV. This CDR3 region has 14 residues. The CDR3 DNA reads TGTGCCAGCGGTCCTATCTCTAGGGCCAATATCCTGTCTTTC. Translating gives CASGPISRANILSF.

On this clonotype itself: Because the CDR3 is missing its conserved closing phenylalanine or tryptophan, this is likely a read error. The chain carries TRBV6-1 and TRBJ1-1; D call uncertain. V dropped 5 bases and J dropped 1 base, with 11 bases sitting between them. The CDR3 totals 14 residues. CDR1 is MNHNS and CDR2 is SASEGT in the germline V gene. For the CDR3, the DNA is TGTGCCAGCAGTTTTGACTTTTCGAACACTGAAGCTTTCCTT. It is translated as CASSFDFSNTEAFL.

This clonotype was seen a few times. The chain is built from TRBV12-3 or TRBV12-4 and TRBJ1-5; perhaps TRBD1 as D (6 bases). The germline V and J ends were trimmed by 2 bases and 1 base, with 9 bases remaining between them. The CDR3 spans 15 residues. This CDR3 is CASSLRRGSNQPQHF. The CDR3 DNA is TGTGCCAGCAGTTTACGCAGGGGAAGCAATCAGCCCCAGCATTTT.

As to this clonotype: This may stem from a read error, because a much larger clone lies one nucleotide away. CDR3 in DNA: TGCATTGCTAGACTCTCCCCTAGCGACGAGCAGTACTTC. It translates to CIARLSPSDEQYF. V usage is TRBV20-1 and J usage is TRBJ2-7; D may be TRBD2 (6 bases). Germline CDR1 reads DFQATT; CDR2 reads SNEGSKA (reference sequence). This CDR3 has 13 amino acids.

In its sample, this clonotype was seen many times. J is TRBJ2-7 and V is TRBV12-3 or TRBV12-4; 9 bases match TRBD1. Trimming took 6 bases from V and 8 from J; bases not matched to a gene: 14. CDR3 length: 15 residues. In nucleotides, the CDR3 is TGTGCCAGCAGGACTACTGGGGGGACAGGGAGCCAGCAGTACTTC. This translates into CASRTTGGTGSQQYF.